This entry is about one T cell receptor beta chain. Its cognate antigen is unknown. The data were taken from a study of shared clonotypes between healthy human individuals. Study-level background: Three plates were used per donor for CD4 naive, three for CD4 memory, two for CD8 naive and one for CD8 memory.

General study findings and limits: Despite large depth, rarefaction showed incomplete sorted-subset sequencing. Estimated richness values were generally larger in naive subsets than in memory subsets.

At the deep level, the assay was run. TCRdb's table, derived via immunoSEQ multiplex PCR, lists solely in-frame clones and lacks some. The profile shows over a million clones, approximately 98% of them singletons. CDR1 and CDR2 (germline): LNHDA, SQIVND (reference sequence). The CDR3 loop spans 15 amino acids. V dropped 9 bases and J dropped 1; count of bases not matched to a gene: 7. This receptor was identified in a man aged 25 to 45 in good health. The chain couples TRBV19 to TRBJ1-5; 9 nucleotides agree with TRBD1. The source material was naive CD4+ T cells sorted from blood. Subset meaning: CD45RA+ positively selected. The CDR3 sequence is CASQRTGESNQPQHF. CDR3 nucleotides: TGTGCCAGCCAACGGACAGGGGAGAGCAATCAGCCCCAGCATTTT.